What follows is one TCR beta chain and its context. Its matching antigen is unknown. This sample is part of a study of OX40 agonist ivuxolimab in advanced cancers. Study context: Checkpoint inhibitors had been given previously to 35% to 50% of patients. Study-level points and caveats: Nonresponders included some who also had low normalized T-cell clonal expansion. At 0.1 to 3.0 mg/kg, clonal expansion of CD4+ and CD8+ blood T cells had occurred by week 6.

On cycle 4 day 1 and cycle 7 day 1, as well as at baseline, blood was sampled. Using immunoSEQ multiplex PCR, the repertoire was profiled, and TCRdb retains in-frame clones only, with some absent. The table records approximately 70,000 clones, 80% to 90% of them present only once. Germline V gives CDR1 MNHEY, CDR2 SMNVEV (reference sequence). CDR3 length equals 13 residues. The ends were cut back, 4 bases at V and 3 bases at J, with 10 bases in the middle. This chain uses TRBV27 with TRBJ2-7, with D perhaps TRBD1 (6 bases). This receptor was taken from an adult with an advanced solid tumor such as melanoma, head and neck, liver or kidney cancer. The sequences come from CD4+ or CD8+ T cells sorted from blood, collected in a trial of the OX40 agonist ivuxolimab. This CDR3 reads CASSWTVDYEQYF. CDR3 bases: TGTGCCAGCAGTTGGACAGTCGACTACGAGCAGTACTTC.